This TCR beta chain came from a study of molecular identifiers for immune sequencing clone quantification. This clonotype was detected only a few times. CDR1 is SGHNT and CDR2 is YENEEA in the germline V gene. The V gene lost 5 bases and the J gene lost 2 bases, with 10 bases spanning the gap. The CDR3 covers 13 residues. Sorting selected naive CD8 T cells with a CD8+CD4-CCR7+CD45RA+ phenotype. One entry per CDR3 protein results from TCRdb running MiXCR on the PCR reads. The table records about half a million distinct CDR3 sequences, about a quarter of them present only once. The rearrangement uses TRBV11-3 and TRBJ2-7; D unresolved. Material for sequencing was naive CD8+ T cells from blood, with Jurkat cell RNA spiked in. Subset specified: FACS-sorted CD8+CD4-CCR7+CD45RA+ naive T cells. This clonotype originated in a human donor in good health. Some libraries in this study had Jurkat cell RNA spiked in. The CDR3 region has the DNA TGTGCCAGCAGCGGGCCCGAAACCTACGAGCAGTACTTC. It specifies CASSGPETYEQYF.